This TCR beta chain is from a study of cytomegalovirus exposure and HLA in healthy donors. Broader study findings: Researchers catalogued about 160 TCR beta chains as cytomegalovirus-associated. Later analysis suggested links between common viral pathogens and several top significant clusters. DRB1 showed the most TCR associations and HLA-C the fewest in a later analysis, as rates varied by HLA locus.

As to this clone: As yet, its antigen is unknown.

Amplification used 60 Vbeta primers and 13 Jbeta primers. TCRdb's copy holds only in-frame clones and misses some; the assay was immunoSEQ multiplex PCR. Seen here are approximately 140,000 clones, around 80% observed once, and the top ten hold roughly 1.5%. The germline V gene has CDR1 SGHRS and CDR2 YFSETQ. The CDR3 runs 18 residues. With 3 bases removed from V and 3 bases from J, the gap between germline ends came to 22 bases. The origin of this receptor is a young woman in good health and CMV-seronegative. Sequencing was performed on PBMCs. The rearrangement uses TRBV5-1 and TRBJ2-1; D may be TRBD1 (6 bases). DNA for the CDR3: TGCGCCAGCAGCTGGCCCCCGCAGGGGAACCTTCACTACAATGAGCAGTTCTTC. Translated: CASSWPPQGNLHYNEQFF.